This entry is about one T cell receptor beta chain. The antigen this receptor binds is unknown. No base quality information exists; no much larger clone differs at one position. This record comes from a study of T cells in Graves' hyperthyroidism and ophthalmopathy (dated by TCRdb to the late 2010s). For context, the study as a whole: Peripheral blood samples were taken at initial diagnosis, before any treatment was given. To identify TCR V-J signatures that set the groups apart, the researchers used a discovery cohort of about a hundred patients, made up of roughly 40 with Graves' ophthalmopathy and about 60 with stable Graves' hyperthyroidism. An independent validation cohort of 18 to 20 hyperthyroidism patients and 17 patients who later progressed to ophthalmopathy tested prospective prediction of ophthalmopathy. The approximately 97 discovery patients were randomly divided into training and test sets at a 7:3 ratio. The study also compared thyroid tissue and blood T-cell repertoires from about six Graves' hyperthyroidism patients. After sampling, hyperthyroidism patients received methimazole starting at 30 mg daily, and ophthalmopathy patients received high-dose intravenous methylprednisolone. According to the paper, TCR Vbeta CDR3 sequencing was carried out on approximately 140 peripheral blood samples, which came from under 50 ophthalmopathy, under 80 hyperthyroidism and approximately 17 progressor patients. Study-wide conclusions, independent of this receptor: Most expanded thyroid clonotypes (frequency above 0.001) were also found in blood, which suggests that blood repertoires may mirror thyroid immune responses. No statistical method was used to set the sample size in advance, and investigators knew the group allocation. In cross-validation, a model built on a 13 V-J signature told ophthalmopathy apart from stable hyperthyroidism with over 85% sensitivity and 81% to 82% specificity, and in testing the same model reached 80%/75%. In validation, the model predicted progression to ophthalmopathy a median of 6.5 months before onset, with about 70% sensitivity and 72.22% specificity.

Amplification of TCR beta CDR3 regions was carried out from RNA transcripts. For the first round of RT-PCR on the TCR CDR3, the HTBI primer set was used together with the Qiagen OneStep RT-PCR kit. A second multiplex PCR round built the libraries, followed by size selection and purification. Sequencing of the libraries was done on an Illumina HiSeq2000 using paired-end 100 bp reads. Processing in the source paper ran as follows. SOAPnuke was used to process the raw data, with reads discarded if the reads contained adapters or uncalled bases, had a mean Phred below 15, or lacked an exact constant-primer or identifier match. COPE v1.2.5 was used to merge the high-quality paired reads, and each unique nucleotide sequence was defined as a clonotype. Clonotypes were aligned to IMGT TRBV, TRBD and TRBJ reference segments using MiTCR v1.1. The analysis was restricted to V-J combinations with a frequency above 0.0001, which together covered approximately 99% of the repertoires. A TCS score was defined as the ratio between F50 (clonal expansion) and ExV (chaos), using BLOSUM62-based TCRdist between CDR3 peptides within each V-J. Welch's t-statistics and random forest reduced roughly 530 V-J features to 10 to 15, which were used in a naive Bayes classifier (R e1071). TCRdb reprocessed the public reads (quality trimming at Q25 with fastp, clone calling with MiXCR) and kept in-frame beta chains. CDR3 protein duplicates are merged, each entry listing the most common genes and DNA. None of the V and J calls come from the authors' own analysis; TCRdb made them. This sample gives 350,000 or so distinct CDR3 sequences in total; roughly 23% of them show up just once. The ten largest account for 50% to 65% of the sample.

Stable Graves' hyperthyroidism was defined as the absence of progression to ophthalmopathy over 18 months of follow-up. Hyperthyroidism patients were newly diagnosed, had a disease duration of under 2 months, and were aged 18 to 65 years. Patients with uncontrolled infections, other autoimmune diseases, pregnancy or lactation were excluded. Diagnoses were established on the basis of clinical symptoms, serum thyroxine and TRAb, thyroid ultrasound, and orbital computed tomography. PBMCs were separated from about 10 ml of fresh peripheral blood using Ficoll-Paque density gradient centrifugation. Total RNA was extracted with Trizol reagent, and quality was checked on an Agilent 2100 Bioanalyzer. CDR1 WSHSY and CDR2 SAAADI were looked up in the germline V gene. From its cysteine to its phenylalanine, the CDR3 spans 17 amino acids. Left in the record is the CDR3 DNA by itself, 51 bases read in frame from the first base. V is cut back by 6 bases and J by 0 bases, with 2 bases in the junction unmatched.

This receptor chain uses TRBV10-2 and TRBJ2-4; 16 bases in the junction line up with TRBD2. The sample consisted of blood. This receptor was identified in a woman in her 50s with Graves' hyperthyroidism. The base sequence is TGCGCCAGCAGGGGACTAGCGGGGGGGCAAGCCAAAAACATTCAGTACTTC. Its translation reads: CASRGLAGGQAKNIQYF.